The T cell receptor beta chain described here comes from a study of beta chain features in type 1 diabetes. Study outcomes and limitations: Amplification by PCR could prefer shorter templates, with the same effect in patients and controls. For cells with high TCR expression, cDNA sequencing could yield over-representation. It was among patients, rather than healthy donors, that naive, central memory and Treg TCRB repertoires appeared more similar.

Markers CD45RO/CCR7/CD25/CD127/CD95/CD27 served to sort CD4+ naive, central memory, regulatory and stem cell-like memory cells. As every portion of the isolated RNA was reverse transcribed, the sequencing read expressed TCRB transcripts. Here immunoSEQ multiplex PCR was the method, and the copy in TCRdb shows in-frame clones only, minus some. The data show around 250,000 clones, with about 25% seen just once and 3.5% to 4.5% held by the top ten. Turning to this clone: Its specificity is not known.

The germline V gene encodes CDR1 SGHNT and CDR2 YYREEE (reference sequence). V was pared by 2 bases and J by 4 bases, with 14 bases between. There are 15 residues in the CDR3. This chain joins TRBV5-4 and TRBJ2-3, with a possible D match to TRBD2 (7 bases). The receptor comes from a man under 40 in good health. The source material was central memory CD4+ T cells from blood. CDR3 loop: CASSLGGADADTQYF. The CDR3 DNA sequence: TGTGCCAGCAGCTTAGGGGGGGCCGACGCAGATACGCAGTATTTT.